These T cell receptor beta chains were read from a single sample in a study of blood T cell repertoires in COVID-19. TCRdb's copy holds only in-frame clones and misses some; the assay was immunoSEQ multiplex PCR. This table holds about 95,000 clones, roughly four fifths found once. Material: peripheral blood. The receptor set was obtained from an elderly man with COVID-19, enrolled during active disease. CDR3s include the opening cysteine and the closing phenylalanine or tryptophan. D genes are given only for firm matches. Where a row states a size, it is once, few, many or the class of an expanded clone; other rows omit it.

TRBV5-1	TRBJ2-7	.	.	CASREHYEQYF	TGCGCCAGCAGAGAACACTACGAGCAGTACTTC
TRBV4-2	TRBJ2-5	TRBD2	.	CASSQVFSGGAKQETQYF	TGTGCCAGCAGCCAAGTATTTAGCGGGGGGGCAAAACAAGAGACCCAGTACTTC
TRBV30	TRBJ1-4	.	.	CAWSGKETVEKLFF	TGTGCCTGGAGTGGAAAGGAGACAGTGGAAAAACTGTTTTTT
TRBV5-1	TRBJ2-7	TRBD2	once	CASSRLAGDPYEQYF	TGCGCCAGCAGCCGACTAGCGGGGGATCCCTACGAGCAGTACTTC
TRBV27	TRBJ2-7	.	.	CASSLSPNYEQYF	TGTGCCAGCAGTTTATCCCCTAACTACGAGCAGTACTTC
TRBV11-2	TRBJ2-7	.	.	CASSRGYEQYF	TGTGCCAGCAGCAGAGGCTACGAGCAGTACTTC
TRBV7-9	TRBJ2-2	.	.	CASSSMSLGELFF	TGTGCCAGCAGCTCCATGAGTCTCGGGGAGCTGTTTTTT
TRBV5-4	TRBJ1-1	TRBD1	.	CASRRQGANTEAFF	TGTGCCAGCAGACGACAGGGGGCGAACACTGAAGCTTTCTTT
TRBV7-3	TRBJ2-3	.	.	CASSLQGLSTDTQYF	TGTGCCAGCAGCTTACAGGGGCTAAGCACAGATACGCAGTATTTT
TRBV7-2	TRBJ1-6	.	.	CASSPRVSYNSPLHF	TGTGCCAGCAGCCCGAGGGTTTCCTATAATTCACCCCTCCACTTT
TRBV29-1	TRBJ2-3	.	.	CSVEGSGSRTDTQYF	TGCAGCGTTGAAGGGTCAGGGTCACGCACAGATACGCAGTATTTT
TRBV5-5	TRBJ2-1	.	.	CASSKGVQSYNEQFF	TGTGCCAGCAGCAAGGGGGTCCAAAGTTACAATGAGCAGTTCTTC